This T cell receptor beta chain was observed in a study of T cell responses to AZD1222 COVID-19 vaccine. The method was immunoSEQ multiplex PCR; TCRdb's version includes in-frame clones alone and lacks a portion of them. The table records about 70,000 clones, roughly 89% of them present only once. Unmatched junction bases numbered 1, after V lost 0 bases and J lost 4 bases. The CDR3 is made up of 15 amino acids. The germline V gene has CDR1 MNHEY and CDR2 SVGAGI. On this clone itself: The antigen remains unidentified.

General observations from the study: There were repertoire samples only from the period after the peak T cell response. The donor cohort was predominantly white British with a female majority, and clonal diversity may have been underestimated. It was only a handful of AZD1222 recipients who were seropositive at baseline.

The sequences come from peripheral blood, collected on day 0 of AZD1222 vaccination. The receptor was derived from an adult in good health. This sequence joins TRBV6-5 and TRBJ1-3; TRBD1 matches at 9 bases. The CDR3 DNA reads as TGTGCCAGCAGTTACTCAGGGACAGGGGGAAACACCATATATTTT. This encodes CASSYSGTGGNTIYF.